The sequence of this TCR beta chain was determined in a study of T cells in Graves' hyperthyroidism and ophthalmopathy (dated by TCRdb to between 2017 and 2020). As for the study more broadly: Peripheral blood was sampled at the time of initial diagnosis, prior to any treatment. A discovery cohort of about 100 patients, 43 with Graves' ophthalmopathy and 55 to 60 with stable Graves' hyperthyroidism, was used to find distinguishing TCR V-J signatures. Whether ophthalmopathy could be predicted prospectively was tested in an independent validation cohort made up of some 20 hyperthyroidism patients plus 17 patients who later progressed to ophthalmopathy. The 90 or so discovery patients were randomly split 7:3 into training and test sets. Thyroid tissue and blood T-cell repertoires from about six Graves' hyperthyroidism patients were also compared in the study. After blood sampling, hyperthyroidism patients were treated with methimazole at a starting dose of 30 mg daily, and ophthalmopathy patients were treated with high-dose intravenous methylprednisolone. The paper reports TCR Vbeta CDR3 sequencing of some 140 peripheral blood samples: around 41 ophthalmopathy, about 75 hyperthyroidism and around 17 progressor patients. Summary of the overall study and its limitations: A model built on a 13 V-J signature distinguished ophthalmopathy from stable hyperthyroidism, reaching about 88% sensitivity and around 82% specificity in cross-validation and 80%/75% in testing. Sample size was not statistically predetermined, and blinding of investigators to group allocation was not performed. In validation, progression to ophthalmopathy was predicted by the model with 70.59% sensitivity and 72.22% specificity, a median of about 6 months before onset. Most expanded thyroid clonotypes (frequency above 0.001) were also detected in blood, suggesting blood repertoires may reflect thyroid immune responses.

The CDR3, from cysteine to phenylalanine, totals 16 residues. Left in the record is the CDR3 DNA by itself, 48 bases read in frame from the first base. At the junction V is shortened by 0 bases and J by 4 bases; bases outside the gene matches: 5. The germline V gene (reference sequence) yields SGHKS for CDR1 and YYEKEE for CDR2. This clonotype has a handful of counts. No cognate antigen has been identified for it. The sample holds no much larger clone one base away, and base qualities are not on file. The TCR beta CDR3 regions were amplified from RNA transcripts. The TCR CDR3 was subjected to a first round of RT-PCR using the HTBI primer set and the Qiagen OneStep RT-PCR kit. The libraries were constructed in a second round of multiplex PCR and then size-selected and purified. Sequencing of the libraries was done on an Illumina HiSeq2000 using paired-end 100 bp reads. The study's own analysis went as follows. SOAPnuke was used to process the raw data, with reads discarded if the reads contained adapters or uncalled bases, had a mean Phred below 15, or lacked an exact constant-primer or identifier match. High-quality paired reads were merged with COPE v1.2.5, and unique nucleotide sequences were defined as clonotypes. MiTCR v1.1 was used to align clonotypes to the IMGT TRBV, TRBD and TRBJ reference segments. Only V-J combinations with frequency above 0.0001, covering about 99% of repertoires, were analysed. A TCS score was defined as the ratio of F50 (clonal expansion) to E x V (chaos), with BLOSUM62-based TCRdist applied between CDR3 peptides within each V-J. Welch's t-statistics and random forest reduced just over 500 V-J features to 10 to 15, which were used in a naive Bayes classifier (R e1071). In-frame beta chains were kept once TCRdb had trimmed the public reads at Q25 with fastp and called clones with MiXCR. All rows with the same CDR3 protein become a single entry with the most common DNA and genes. The V and J calls here are based on TCRdb, not the publication. Counted in this sample were about 600,000 distinct CDR3 sequences; roughly 16% of them appeared once. More than 3% of the sample rests with the top ten.

Ophthalmopathy patients had moderately to severely active disease, Clinical Activity Score of at least 3, NOSPECS grade of at least 4, and duration under 3 months. The study excluded patients with uncontrolled infections, other autoimmune diseases, pregnancy or lactation. Diagnoses were based on clinical symptoms, serum thyroxine and TRAb, thyroid ultrasound and orbital computed tomography. PBMCs were separated from about 10 ml of fresh peripheral blood using Ficoll-Paque density gradient centrifugation. Total RNA was extracted using Trizol reagent, and RNA quality was assessed on an Agilent 2100 Bioanalyzer.

This TCR was sampled from a woman in her thirties or forties with Graves' ophthalmopathy. The chain couples TRBV5-5 to TRBJ2-2, with TRBD1 identical over 8 junction bases. The specimen was blood. CDR3 sequence: CASSLARGHGTGELFF. The nucleotide sequence is TGTGCCAGCAGCTTGGCCAGGGGGCATGGCACCGGGGAGCTGTTTTTT. The entire variable domain, with the stretches around the CDR3 drawn from the reference TRBV5-5 and TRBJ2-2 proteins, is DAGVTQSPTHLIKTRGQQVTLRCSPISGHKSVSWYQQVLGQGPQFIFQYYEKEERGRGNFPDRFSARQFPNYSSELNVNALLLGDSALYLCASSLARGHGTGELFFGEGSRLTVL.